This T cell receptor beta chain was sequenced in a study of control samples from healthy donors and cancer patients. Germline V gene lookup returns CDR1 MNHEY and CDR2 SMNVEV (reference sequence). V lost 3 bases to trimming and J lost 5 bases; unmatched junction nucleotides: 3. The CDR3 consists of 14 residues. The assay was immunoSEQ multiplex PCR, and TCRdb's table has in-frame clones only and misses some. The sample consists of approximately 120,000 clones, about 89% of them appearing once. J is TRBJ2-2 and V is TRBV27; 7 positions agree with TRBD1. The sample taken for sequencing was blood. The receptor comes from a woman aged 45-59 years in good health. CDR3 nucleotides: TGTGCCAGCAGTTTGGGACAGAGGACCGGGGAGCTGTTTTTT. Its protein product is CASSLGQRTGELFF.